This passage covers 27 T cell receptor beta chains from one sample sequenced in a study of blood T cell repertoires in COVID-19. Clones were sequenced by immunoSEQ multiplex PCR, and TCRdb holds only the in-frame ones, with some missing. The data contain some 190,000 clones, 70% to 85% of them seen just once; the ten biggest clones take up about 7.8%. Sequenced: peripheral blood. Source of these receptors: an elderly woman with COVID-19, enrolled during active disease.

This clone was observed a handful of times. V gene TRBV18 combines with J gene TRBJ1-5; 10 bases align to TRBD1. The CDR3 extends over 17 amino acids. Germline V CDR1 and CDR2: KGHSH, LQKENI. V gave up 3 bases and J gave up 4 bases; unmatched junction bases: 9. CDR3 region: CASSPGGGQGGNQPQHF. The DNA of the CDR3 is TGTGCCAGCTCACCGGGCGGCGGACAGGGGGGGAATCAGCCCCAGCATTTT. Full variable domain (outside the CDR3, taken from reference TRBV18 and TRBJ1-5): NAGVMQNPRHLVRRRGQEARLRCSPMKGHSHVYWYRQLPEEGLKFMVYLQKENIIDESGMPKERFSAEFPKEGPSILRIQQVVRGDSAAYFCASSPGGGQGGNQPQHFGDGTRLSIL.

The V gene is TRBV5-6, the J gene TRBJ1-2, with D perhaps TRBD1 (5 bases). The CDR3 loop spans 14 amino acids. Trimming stripped 0 bases from V and 8 bases from J, with 14 bases between. Germline V gives CDR1 SGHDT, CDR2 YYEEEE. The CDR3 sequence: CASSLDAIGGGYTF. The CDR3 coding sequence is TGTGCCAGCAGCTTGGATGCGATCGGGGGAGGCTACACCTTC. The variable domain in full, with the rest retrieved from reference TRBV5-6 and TRBJ1-2, is DAGVTQSPTHLIKTRGQQVTLRCSPKSGHDTVSWYQQALGQGPQFIFQYYEEEERQRGNFPDRFSGHQFPNYSSELNVNALLLGDSALYLCASSLDAIGGGYTFGSGTRLTVV.

The chain is built from TRBV18 and TRBJ1-1, with D perhaps matching TRBD1 (6 bases). The length of the CDR3 is 14 residues. Germline V gene lookup returns CDR1 KGHSH and CDR2 LQKENI. Between the trimmed V and J ends, which lost 3 bases and 10 bases, there was a span of 18 bases. The CDR3 DNA is TGTGCCAGCTCACCGGGTACTGGGGGCTGGGGAGCTTTCTTT. Translating it yields CASSPGTGGWGAFF.

V and J are TRBV10-2 and TRBJ2-2, with D uncertain. The germline gives CDR1 WSHSY, CDR2 SAAADI. The length of the CDR3 is 13 residues. The V and J ends lost 6 bases and 1 base respectively, with 6 bases between them. CDR3 sequence: CASRDKNTGELFF. As DNA, the CDR3 is TGCGCCAGCAGAGACAAGAACACCGGGGAGCTGTTTTTT.

The chain links TRBV5-1 to TRBJ2-1; the match to TRBD1 covers 9 bases. This CDR3 is 15 amino acids long. V gave up 7 bases and J gave up 8 bases; unmatched junction bases: 13. CDR1 and CDR2 (germline): SGHRS, YFSETQ. The CDR3 spells CASGPGQGMADEQFF. As DNA, the CDR3 is TGCGCCAGCGGGCCAGGACAGGGGATGGCCGATGAGCAGTTCTTC.

The rearrangement joins TRBV3-1 (or the pseudogene TRBV3-2) to TRBJ2-3; 12 bases map to TRBD2. The V segment lost 0 bases and the J segment 5 bases; nucleotides outside the gene matches: 3. Germline V gene lookup returns CDR1 LGHDT and CDR2 YNNKEL (reference sequence). This CDR3 has 16 amino acids. CDR3 nucleotide sequence: TGTGCCAGCAGCCAAGATATGACTAGCGGGAGAGATACGCAGTATTTT. Its translation: CASSQDMTSGRDTQYF.

The chain employs TRBV7-9 and TRBJ1-1; no reliable D call. V shed 2 bases and J shed 1 base, with 8 bases lying between them. The CDR3 runs to 14 residues. The germline V gene has CDR1 SEHNR and CDR2 FQNEAQ (reference sequence). The CDR3 loop reads CASSLFTENTEAFF. Written as DNA, the CDR3 is TGTGCCAGCAGCTTATTTACAGAGAACACTGAAGCTTTCTTT.

The rearrangement uses TRBV18 and TRBJ1-1; 7 nucleotides agree with TRBD1. Germline V gene lookup returns CDR1 KGHSH and CDR2 LQKENI. V trimming: 8 bases; J trimming: 4 bases; junction bases outside the gene matches: 1. CDR3 length equals 11 residues. CDR3 DNA sequence: TGTGCCAGCCGGACAGGCACTGAAGCTTTCTTT. Protein: CASRTGTEAFF.

This clone was counted a single time. The chain couples TRBV19 to TRBJ1-5, with D possibly matching TRBD1 (6 bases). This CDR3 has 18 residues. Trimming took off 0 bases at V and 4 bases at J, with 19 bases between the two ends. The germline CDR1 and CDR2 sequences are LNHDA and SQIVND (reference sequence). CDR3 DNA: TGTGCCAGTAGTATAGAGGGGGCACAGATTGCCTGGAATCAGCCCCAGCATTTT. Protein product: CASSIEGAQIAWNQPQHF. Full variable domain (missing parts from reference TRBV19 and TRBJ1-5): DGGITQSPKYLFRKEGQNVTLSCEQNLNHDAMYWYRQDPGQGLRLIYYSQIVNDFQKGDIAEGYSVSREKKESFPLTVTSAQKNPTAFYLCASSIEGAQIAWNQPQHFGDGTRLSIL.

V is TRBV7-2 and J is TRBJ1-1, with D perhaps matching TRBD1 (6 bases). This CDR3 region has 15 residues. The V gene's germline CDR1 is SGHTA and CDR2 FQGNSA. V lost 1 base, J lost 3 bases, and 12 bases lay in between. CDR3 sequence (DNA): TGTGCCAGCAGCTTAGGGCGACAGGAGTACACTGAAGCTTTCTTT. Amino acids: CASSLGRQEYTEAFF.

The chain has TRBV12-3 or TRBV12-4 and TRBJ1-6, with D possibly TRBD1 on 5 matching bases. V shed 6 bases and J shed 7 bases, with 10 bases lying between them. This CDR3 has 13 residues. The CDR3 bases are TGTGCCAGCAGCCCCCGACAGAATTCACCCCTCCACTTT. Translated: CASSPRQNSPLHF.

This clone was observed a handful of times. The rearrangement links TRBV18 to TRBJ1-1; 7 bases line up with TRBD1. From germline, CDR1 is KGHSH and CDR2 LQKENI. There are 14 residues in the CDR3. Trimming removed 6 bases from V and 1 base from J; junction bases left unmatched: 5. In nucleotides, the CDR3 is TGTGCCAGCTCGGTTGGGACAGCGAACACTGAAGCTTTCTTT. Translated, it gives CASSVGTANTEAFF.

This clone showed up just a few times. This rearrangement joins TRBV6-5 to TRBJ1-6, with D perhaps matching TRBD1 (6 bases). The CDR3 sequence is 16 residues long. Germline CDR1 reads MNHEY; CDR2 reads SVGAGI. The ends were cut back, 3 bases at V and 9 bases at J, with 18 bases in the middle. The CDR3 loop is CASSYGTGTMGSPLHF. The CDR3, as DNA: TGTGCCAGCAGTTATGGAACCGGGACAATGGGTTCACCCCTCCACTTT.

The chain combines TRBV6-5 with TRBJ1-1, with TRBD1 identical over 10 bases. Looked up from germline, CDR1 is MNHEY and CDR2 is SVGAGI. After removal of 6 bases from V and 1 base from J, the junction contained 5 bases not matched to a gene. The CDR3 totals 15 residues. The CDR3 DNA sequence: TGTGCCAGCAGATTGACAGGGGGCGCGAACACTGAAGCTTTCTTT. It is translated as CASRLTGGANTEAFF.

CDR3 sequence: CASSGRGNSYEQYF. CDR3 in DNA: TGCGCCAGCAGTGGGCGGGGGAACTCCTACGAGCAGTACTTC. The genes are TRBV10-2 and TRBJ2-7, with 7 bases identical to TRBD2. The ends lost 4 bases at V and 0 bases at J; junction bases unmatched: 3. The CDR3 extends over 14 amino acids. Germline values: CDR1 WSHSY, CDR2 SAAADI.

The chain has TRBV19 and TRBJ1-1, with D tentatively TRBD1 (5 bases). V dropped 6 bases and J dropped 9 bases, with 20 bases sitting between them. CDR3 length equals 14 residues. Germline CDR1 LNHDA, CDR2 SQIVND (reference sequence). The chain's CDR3 is CASRPDRGGSQAFF. CDR3 DNA sequence: TGTGCCAGTAGACCCGACAGAGGAGGGAGTCAAGCTTTCTTT.

The V gene is TRBV19, the J gene TRBJ1-2; D remains unclear. V was clipped by 2 bases and J by 8 bases, with 12 bases between them. Germline-derived CDR1 and CDR2 are LNHDA and SQIVND (reference sequence). CDR3 length: 13 amino acids. The CDR3 region is CASSIRRVGGYTF. In DNA, the CDR3 is TGTGCCAGTAGTATAAGGAGGGTAGGCGGCTACACCTTC.

V is TRBV6-5 and J is TRBJ1-6; 7 bases match TRBD1. From germline, CDR1 is MNHEY and CDR2 SVGAGI. The V gene end was trimmed by 6 bases and the J gene end by 8 bases; junction bases not matched to a gene: 10. This CDR3 is 15 amino acids long. CDR3 residues: CASRPGTVSYSPLHF. CDR3 DNA: TGTGCCAGCAGACCCGGGACAGTCTCATATTCACCCCTCCACTTT.

This sequence joins TRBV28 and TRBJ1-5; 8 bases agree with TRBD1. The CDR3 spans 16 residues. Germline CDR1 and CDR2: MDHEN and SYDVKM. V shed 6 bases, J shed 7 bases, and the junction held 14 bases outside the gene matches. The CDR3 bases are TGTGCCAGCAGCACACCAGGACAGGGAAGGGAGCAGCCCCAGCATTTT. Its protein product is CASSTPGQGREQPQHF.

This chain connects TRBV7-8 to TRBJ1-1; D may be TRBD1 (5 bases). Germline CDR1 is SGHVS and CDR2 is FQNEAQ. This CDR3 is 15 amino acids long. Trimming shortened V by 1 base and J by 4 bases, and 13 bases separated the two germline ends. This chain's CDR3 is CASSLVRGVGTEAFF. The CDR3 nucleotides are TGTGCCAGCAGCTTAGTTAGGGGTGTTGGCACTGAAGCTTTCTTT.

This chain joins TRBV25-1 and TRBJ2-2, with D tentatively TRBD2 (6 bases). V lost 4 bases to trimming and J lost 6 bases, with 12 bases between them. From germline, CDR1 is MGHDK and CDR2 SYGVNS. The CDR3 consists of 14 residues. The CDR3: CASSVGGIAGELFF. For the CDR3, the DNA is TGTGCCAGCAGTGTGGGGGGAATAGCCGGGGAGCTGTTTTTT.

About this clone itself: Other DNA variants within this sample encode the same CDR3. The chain's CDR3 is CASSPTGNYGYTF. CDR3 bases: TGTGCCAGCAGCCCGACAGGGAACTATGGCTACACCTTC. The V call is TRBV3-1 (or the pseudogene TRBV3-2), the J call TRBJ1-2, with TRBD1 matching over 7 bases. Germline assignment: CDR1 LGHDT and CDR2 YNNKEL (reference sequence). V lost 4 bases and J lost 2; bases outside the gene matches: 1. This CDR3 contains 13 residues.

The V gene is TRBV6-1, the J gene TRBJ1-2; D is undetermined. Per the germline V gene, CDR1 is MNHNS and CDR2 is SASEGT. The germline V and J ends were trimmed by 3 bases and 5 bases, with 7 bases remaining between them. The CDR3 runs 12 residues. CDR3 loop: CASSEYEYGYTF. DNA of the CDR3: TGTGCCAGCAGTGAGTACGAGTATGGCTACACCTTC.

This chain joins TRBV9 and TRBJ2-7; 9 bases fit TRBD2. Per germline, CDR1 SGDLS and CDR2 YYNGEE. Trimming took 1 base from V and 2 from J; bases not matched to a gene: 4. The CDR3 is 15 amino acids. The CDR3 bases are TGTGCCAGCAGCGTATCCGCGGGAGGGCCCTACGAGCAGTACTTC. It codes for CASSVSAGGPYEQYF.

The V and J genes are TRBV18 and TRBJ1-5, with 7 bases that match TRBD1. Unmatched junction bases numbered 8, after V lost 3 bases and J lost 6 bases. Germline V CDR1 and CDR2: KGHSH, LQKENI. The CDR3 runs to 15 residues. The CDR3 loop reads CASSPVTGTGQPQHF. CDR3 bases: TGTGCCAGCTCACCCGTGACAGGGACGGGTCAGCCCCAGCATTTT.

The chain uses TRBV6-5 and TRBJ1-4; D is unclear. Germline loops: CDR1 MNHEY, CDR2 SVGAGI. The germline V and J ends were trimmed by 5 bases and 3 bases, with 13 bases remaining between them. The CDR3 covers 15 residues. CDR3 coding DNA: TGTGCCAGCAGTCTCATGTGGGGAGCTAATGAAAAACTGTTTTTT. Its protein product is CASSLMWGANEKLFF.

The rearrangement uses TRBV10-3 and TRBJ1-2; D might be TRBD1 (5 bases). CDR3 size: 15 residues. V dropped 0 bases and J dropped 4 bases, with 12 bases sitting between them. Per the germline V gene, CDR1 is ENHRY and CDR2 is SYGVKD. CDR3: CAISESTEKLYGYTF. DNA of the CDR3: TGTGCCATCAGTGAGTCGACAGAGAAACTCTATGGCTACACCTTC.